Listed below are T cell receptor beta chains from one sample, sequenced in a study of molecular identifiers for immune sequencing clone quantification. From the PCR reads, TCRdb called clonotypes with MiXCR, one entry per CDR3 protein. The sample includes over 600,000 distinct CDR3 sequences, just under 20% seen only once; the top ten take around 0.9%. The sequencing sample was made of naive CD8+ T cells from blood, with Jurkat cell RNA spiked in. The receptors here all came from a human donor in good health. Some libraries in this study had Jurkat cell RNA spiked in. Each CDR3 is given with its conserved first and last residue. A D gene is named only where the DNA matches it firmly. Not all rows give a size; the values are once, few, many and, for expanded clones, a class.

clone_size: few
v_call: TRBV20-1
d_call: NA
j_call: TRBJ2-1
cdr3_nt: TGCAGTGCTTTATCGACAGCGTTGGGCTCCTACAATGAGCAGTTCTTC
cdr3_aa: CSALSTALGSYNEQFF

clone_size: NA
v_call: TRBV30
d_call: TRBD1
j_call: TRBJ1-4
cdr3_nt: TGTGCCTGGAGTCTCGGACAGGAGGGTTTGGTTTTT
cdr3_aa: CAWSLGQEGLVF

clone_size: many
v_call: TRBV20-1
d_call: NA
j_call: TRBJ2-3
cdr3_nt: TGCAGTGCTAGAAATCCGGGACCACCTTTGGCAGATACGCAGTATTTT
cdr3_aa: CSARNPGPPLADTQYF

clone_size: many
v_call: TRBV5-5
d_call: TRBD2
j_call: TRBJ2-4
cdr3_nt: TGTGCCAGCAGTTCGCACCCAGCGGGAGCGAAGGACATTCAGTACTTC
cdr3_aa: CASSSHPAGAKDIQYF

clone_size: NA
v_call: TRBV20-1
d_call: TRBD2
j_call: TRBJ2-3
cdr3_nt: TGCAGTGCTAGATCAAACCAACTATTGGGGGGGTATAGGGCAGATACGCAGTATTTT
cdr3_aa: CSARSNQLLGGYRADTQYF

clone_size: NA
v_call: TRBV5-1
d_call: NA
j_call: TRBJ2-7
cdr3_nt: TGCGCCAGCAGCGGATACAACTCCTACGAGCAGTACTTC
cdr3_aa: CASSGYNSYEQYF

clone_size: many
v_call: TRBV7-9
d_call: NA
j_call: TRBJ1-1
cdr3_nt: TGTGCCAGCAGTACACACCTGAACACTGAAGCTTTCTTT
cdr3_aa: CASSTHLNTEAFF

clone_size: many
v_call: TRBV28
d_call: TRBD2
j_call: TRBJ2-5
cdr3_nt: TGTGCCAGCAGTTCCCCTCGAACTAGCGCCAAAGAGACCCAGTACTTC
cdr3_aa: CASSSPRTSAKETQYF

clone_size: many
v_call: TRBV7-2
d_call: NA
j_call: TRBJ2-1
cdr3_nt: TGTGCCAGCAGCTGGGGGAGCCACAATGAGCAGTTCTTC
cdr3_aa: CASSWGSHNEQFF

clone_size: NA
v_call: TRBV10-3
d_call: NA
j_call: TRBJ2-7
cdr3_nt: TGTGCCATCAGTGAGTCCCCGGGACAAGCGGAGTACGAGCAGTACTTC
cdr3_aa: CAISESPGQAEYEQYF

clone_size: many
v_call: TRBV7-9
d_call: NA
j_call: TRBJ2-7
cdr3_nt: TGTGCCAGCAGCCAAGGACCTGGCGAGCAGTACTTC
cdr3_aa: CASSQGPGEQYF

clone_size: many
v_call: TRBV7-9
d_call: TRBD2
j_call: TRBJ2-1
cdr3_nt: TGTGCCAGCAGCTTTCTAGCGGGAGGAGCCTACAATGAGCAGTTCTTC
cdr3_aa: CASSFLAGGAYNEQFF

clone_size: few
v_call: TRBV4-1
d_call: NA
j_call: TRBJ1-1
cdr3_nt: TGCGCCAGCAGCCCTTCCTCACTTGTTCCCCAGGCTTTCTTT
cdr3_aa: CASSPSSLVPQAFF

clone_size: many
v_call: TRBV20-1
d_call: NA
j_call: TRBJ2-5
cdr3_nt: TGCAGTGCTAGAGATGAATATTCCGAGACCCAGTACTTC
cdr3_aa: CSARDEYSETQYF

clone_size: NA
v_call: TRBV30
d_call: NA
j_call: TRBJ2-7
cdr3_nt: TGTGCCTGGAGTGTCTGGGGCTGCGAGCAGTACTTC
cdr3_aa: CAWSVWGCEQYF

clone_size: many
v_call: TRBV4-1
d_call: NA
j_call: TRBJ1-6
cdr3_nt: TGCGCCAGCAGCCAAGATTTCTCGGAGAGCTCCTATAATTCACCCCTCCACTTT
cdr3_aa: CASSQDFSESSYNSPLHF

clone_size: many
v_call: TRBV19
d_call: TRBD1
j_call: TRBJ2-5
cdr3_nt: TGTGCCAGTAGCTGGACAGGGGCCCAAGAGACCCAGTACTTC
cdr3_aa: CASSWTGAQETQYF

clone_size: many
v_call: TRBV29-1
d_call: NA
j_call: TRBJ2-3
cdr3_nt: TGCAGCGTTCTTGGGGGGCTTCGCACAGATACGCAGTATTTT
cdr3_aa: CSVLGGLRTDTQYF

clone_size: once
v_call: TRBV27
d_call: NA
j_call: TRBJ2-7
cdr3_nt: TGTGCCTGCAGTCCGGGGCGGGGAACCTACGAGCAGTACTTC
cdr3_aa: CACSPGRGTYEQYF

clone_size: NA
v_call: TRBV20-1
d_call: TRBD1
j_call: TRBJ1-6
cdr3_nt: TGCGGTGCCAGAGATCAGCGCGACAGGGGCTCACCCCTCCACTTT
cdr3_aa: CGARDQRDRGSPLHF

clone_size: NA
v_call: TRBV11-2
d_call: TRBD2
j_call: TRBJ2-1
cdr3_nt: TGTGCCAGCAGCTTGGGACTAGCTTCCGATGAGCAGTTCTTC
cdr3_aa: CASSLGLASDEQFF

clone_size: NA
v_call: TRBV10-2
d_call: NA
j_call: TRBJ1-2
cdr3_nt: TGCGCCAGCAGTTTTAGTGCAGAAACCCCCAACTATGGCTACACCTTC
cdr3_aa: CASSFSAETPNYGYTF

clone_size: many
v_call: TRBV4-3
d_call: NA
j_call: TRBJ1-1
cdr3_nt: TGCGCCAGCAGCCAAGATAATTGGTCGAACACTGAAGCTTTCTTT
cdr3_aa: CASSQDNWSNTEAFF

clone_size: many
v_call: TRBV4-1
d_call: NA
j_call: TRBJ1-5
cdr3_nt: TGCGCCAGCAGCCAGTACACAGGGAGCAATCAGCCCCAGCATTTT
cdr3_aa: CASSQYTGSNQPQHF

clone_size: few
v_call: TRBV4-1
d_call: NA
j_call: TRBJ2-1
cdr3_nt: TGCGCCAGCAGCCATACCGGGAGCTCCTACAATGAGCAGTTCTTC
cdr3_aa: CASSHTGSSYNEQFF

clone_size: NA
v_call: TRBV13
d_call: TRBD2
j_call: TRBJ2-3
cdr3_nt: TGTGCCAGCAGCCAAGCGGGGGCGTCGTCAGATACGCAGTATTTT
cdr3_aa: CASSQAGASSDTQYF

clone_size: many
v_call: TRBV7-9
d_call: NA
j_call: TRBJ1-3
cdr3_nt: TGTGCCAGCACCGGGGGGAGAGGAAACACCATATATTTT
cdr3_aa: CASTGGRGNTIYF

clone_size: many
v_call: TRBV6-2/TRBV6-3
d_call: NA
j_call: TRBJ2-7
cdr3_nt: TGTGCCAGCAGTTACCCTCAGCGGTCGGGAGAGCAGTACTTC
cdr3_aa: CASSYPQRSGEQYF

clone_size: many
v_call: TRBV28
d_call: TRBD1
j_call: TRBJ2-7
cdr3_nt: TGTGCCAGCAGTTCGCCCCTAGACAGGGCAGCCTACGAGCAGTACTTC
cdr3_aa: CASSSPLDRAAYEQYF

clone_size: NA
v_call: TRBV27
d_call: NA
j_call: TRBJ2-7
cdr3_nt: TGTGCCAGCAGACCGACTTTGGGGGCTGCCTACGAGCAGTACTTC
cdr3_aa: CASRPTLGAAYEQYF

clone_size: NA
v_call: TRBV29-1
d_call: NA
j_call: TRBJ2-7
cdr3_nt: TGCAGCGTTGGTTCAGGGGCAGGCTTATCCTACGAGCAGTACTTC
cdr3_aa: CSVGSGAGLSYEQYF

clone_size: many
v_call: TRBV29-1
d_call: TRBD2
j_call: TRBJ2-5
cdr3_nt: TGCAGCGTTTGGGGACTAGCGGTCGGAGAGACCCAGTACTTC
cdr3_aa: CSVWGLAVGETQYF

clone_size: many
v_call: TRBV29-1
d_call: TRBD2
j_call: TRBJ2-7
cdr3_nt: TGCAGCGTTGAACTAGCGGGAGTTAACTACGAGCAGTACTTC
cdr3_aa: CSVELAGVNYEQYF

clone_size: many
v_call: TRBV30
d_call: TRBD2
j_call: TRBJ2-3
cdr3_nt: TGTGCCTGGAGTACTAGCGGGAGTACCGATACGCAGTATTTT
cdr3_aa: CAWSTSGSTDTQYF

clone_size: many
v_call: TRBV5-5
d_call: TRBD2
j_call: TRBJ2-1
cdr3_nt: TGTGCCAGCAGCGGACCGGGACTAGACTACAATGAGCAGTTCTTC
cdr3_aa: CASSGPGLDYNEQFF

clone_size: few
v_call: TRBV7-6
d_call: TRBD1
j_call: TRBJ2-1
cdr3_nt: TGTGCCAGCAGCTTAGAGCAGGGGGACAATGAGCAGTTCTTC
cdr3_aa: CASSLEQGDNEQFF

clone_size: many
v_call: TRBV6-6
d_call: TRBD1
j_call: TRBJ1-5
cdr3_nt: TGTGCCAGCGAAGTACAGGGGTTTGCCAATCAGCCCCAGCATTTT
cdr3_aa: CASEVQGFANQPQHF

clone_size: many
v_call: TRBV29-1
d_call: NA
j_call: TRBJ1-2
cdr3_nt: TGCAGCGTTGATTCATGGTTTGGCTACACCTTC
cdr3_aa: CSVDSWFGYTF

clone_size: few
v_call: TRBV18
d_call: NA
j_call: TRBJ2-1
cdr3_nt: TGTGCCAGCTCACCACCTGGGGCGGGCGGTTACAATGAGCAGTTCTTC
cdr3_aa: CASSPPGAGGYNEQFF

clone_size: once
v_call: TRBV12-3/TRBV12-4
d_call: NA
j_call: TRBJ2-5
cdr3_nt: TGTGCCAGCAGTTTGGACAGCGGGGAGTCTGGGGAGACCCGGTACTTC
cdr3_aa: CASSLDSGESGETRYF

clone_size: many
v_call: TRBV10-2
d_call: NA
j_call: TRBJ2-5
cdr3_nt: TGCGCCAGCAGTGATTTTCGAGAGACCCAGTACTTC
cdr3_aa: CASSDFRETQYF